Shown below are 5 T cell receptor beta chains from a single sample sequenced in a study of OX40 agonist ivuxolimab in advanced cancers. Clones were sequenced by immunoSEQ multiplex PCR, and TCRdb holds only the in-frame ones, with some missing. The sample includes around 90,000 clones, about 87% seen only once; the top ten take about 4.5%. The sequenced sample was CD4+ or CD8+ T cells sorted from blood, obtained in a trial of the OX40 agonist ivuxolimab. All receptors come from an adult with an advanced solid tumor such as melanoma, head and neck, liver or kidney cancer.

V and J are TRBV6-1 and TRBJ1-2; D ambiguous. The CDR3 is 10 residues long. CDR1 is MNHNS, CDR2 SASEGT, per germline. V was cut by 1 base and J by 7 bases, with 1 base left in between. The CDR3 DNA follows: TGTGCCAGCAGTGAAGTTGGCTACACCTTC. It specifies CASSEVGYTF.

The genes are TRBV10-2 and TRBJ1-3; D ambiguous. CDR3 length: 14 amino acids. Germline CDR1 is WSHSY and CDR2 is SAAADI. Trimming pared 3 bases from V and 0 bases from J, leaving 6 bases between. The CDR3 sequence: CASSDRSSGNTIYF. CDR3 in DNA: TGCGCCAGCAGTGACAGGAGCTCTGGAAACACCATATATTTT.

This clone occurred once. The CDR3 DNA is TGTGCCAGCAGACGACAGGGTCATAGCAATCAGCCCCAGCATTTT. Encoded protein: CASRRQGHSNQPQHF. The chain couples TRBV6-5 to TRBJ1-5; 7 bases map to TRBD1. The CDR3 runs 15 residues. Germline assignment: CDR1 MNHEY and CDR2 SVGAGI. The J segment lost 0 bases and the V segment lost 6 bases, leaving 5 bases of the junction unmatched.

This chain links TRBV7-9 with TRBJ2-3; perhaps TRBD1 as D (6 bases). CDR1 is SEHNR, CDR2 FQNEAQ, per germline (reference sequence). The V end was cut by 5 bases, the J end by 5 bases, with 17 bases between. The CDR3 loop spans 15 amino acids. The CDR3 is CASSAVQGAVDTQYF. CDR3 sequence (DNA): TGTGCCAGCAGCGCCGTACAGGGTGCCGTAGATACGCAGTATTTT.

J is TRBJ1-1 and V is TRBV20-1, with D unresolved. The CDR3 consists of 11 residues. CDR1 is DFQATT and CDR2 is SNEGSKA in the germline V gene (reference sequence). V lost 3 bases to trimming and J lost 4 bases, with 6 bases between them. The CDR3 nucleotides read TGCAGTGCTAGGGATTTCACTGAAGCTTTCTTT. It specifies CSARDFTEAFF.